These T cell receptor beta chains were read from a single sample in a study of T cells after yellow fever vaccination. TCRdb redid the calling of the 5' RACE reads with MiXCR, one entry per CDR3 protein. Among 350,000 or so distinct CDR3 sequences listed, 7% to 9% were seen once. The input for sequencing was PBMCs, taken 45 days after the first yellow fever vaccination. Source of these receptors: a man aged 18 to 29 who received the YFV17D yellow fever vaccine. CDR3s include the opening cysteine and the closing phenylalanine or tryptophan. The D gene is left open where the match is weak. Clone size is given for some rows only: seen once, a few or many times, or a class if the clone is expanded.

-	-	TRBV7-2	TRBJ2-3	CASSFHQGSLADTQYF	TGTGCCAGCAGTTTCCACCAGGGGAGTCTGGCAGATACGCAGTATTTT
few	-	TRBV18	TRBJ1-1	CASSDSTMNTEAFF	TGTGCCAGCTCAGACAGTACTATGAACACTGAAGCTTTCTTT
few	-	TRBV3-1	TRBJ2-7	CASSQNLHEQYF	TGTGCCAGCAGCCAAAATCTGCACGAGCAGTACTTC
few	-	TRBV20-1	TRBJ2-7	CSAKGSAAYEQYF	TGCAGTGCTAAGGGGTCGGCCGCCTACGAGCAGTACTTC
few	TRBD2	TRBV6-2/TRBV6-3	TRBJ2-3	CASIAGTSGPNTQYF	TGTGCCAGCATTGCCGGGACTAGCGGCCCCAATACGCAGTATTTT
-	-	TRBV5-6	TRBJ2-7	CASSLGGSEQYF	TGTGCCAGCAGCTTGGGCGGAAGTGAGCAGTACTTC
few	TRBD1	TRBV19	TRBJ2-1	CASSPRDRGDNEQFF	TGTGCCAGTAGTCCCCGGGACAGGGGGGACAATGAGCAGTTCTTC
few	TRBD1	TRBV18	TRBJ1-4	CASSHGTVADLEKLFF	TGTGCCAGCTCACATGGGACAGTCGCTGATTTGGAAAAACTGTTTTTT
few	TRBD1	TRBV3-1	TRBJ2-1	CASSHRGTGGNEQFF	TGTGCCAGCAGCCACCGCGGGACAGGGGGGAATGAGCAGTTCTTC
once	TRBD1	TRBV30	TRBJ1-2	CAWSVQTGTYGYTF	TGTGCCTGGAGTGTTCAGACAGGGACCTATGGCTACACCTTC
few	-	TRBV15	TRBJ1-5	CATSWQGVENQPQHF	TGTGCCACCAGCTGGCAGGGAGTGGAGAATCAGCCCCAGCATTTT
-	TRBD1	TRBV7-8	TRBJ2-1	CASSLDRGKGNEQFF	TGTGCCAGCAGCTTAGACAGGGGGAAGGGGAATGAGCAGTTCTTC
few	-	TRBV6-1	TRBJ1-4	CASSPTENNEKLFF	TGTGCCAGCTCCCCGACCGAAAATAATGAAAAACTGTTTTTT
few	TRBD2	TRBV4-1	TRBJ2-2	CASSHHGTSRTGELFF	TGCGCCAGCAGCCACCACGGGACTAGTCGCACCGGGGAGCTGTTTTTT
few	-	TRBV28	TRBJ1-1	CASSLGASGTEAFF	TGTGCCAGCTCTTTGGGGGCTTCGGGGACTGAAGCTTTCTTT
-	-	TRBV9	TRBJ2-5	CASSVDRRGEETQYF	TGTGCCAGCAGCGTTGACAGGAGGGGAGAAGAGACCCAGTACTTC
few	-	TRBV5-1	TRBJ2-2	CASSLVGDFNTGELFF	TGCGCCAGCAGCTTGGTAGGGGACTTTAACACCGGGGAGCTGTTTTTT
-	-	TRBV20-1	TRBJ2-5	CSAPPLRRETQYF	TGCAGTGCTCCCCCCCTTCGGCGGGAGACCCAGTACTTC
few	TRBD2	TRBV20-1	TRBJ2-5	CSATAGGPRYETQYF	TGCAGTGCTACGGCGGGGGGGCCGAGATATGAGACCCAGTACTTC
few	-	TRBV6-5	TRBJ2-3	CASSYSTQATSTDTQYF	TGTGCCAGCAGTTACTCGACGCAAGCAACTAGCACAGATACGCAGTATTTT
-	TRBD2	TRBV5-1	TRBJ2-7	CASSRTTSGGFSYEQYF	TGCGCCAGCAGCCGGACCACTAGCGGGGGTTTCTCCTACGAGCAGTACTTC
-	TRBD1	TRBV10-3	TRBJ2-7	CAIAPLTGPGEQYF	TGTGCCATCGCCCCCTTGACAGGGCCTGGGGAGCAGTACTTC
few	-	TRBV7-9	TRBJ2-7	CASSSSGHEQYF	TGTGCCAGCAGCTCCTCAGGCCACGAGCAGTACTTC
few	-	TRBV28	TRBJ2-1	CASSFLVQGHNEQFF	TGTGCCAGCAGTTTTTTGGTGCAGGGCCACAATGAGCAGTTCTTC
many	TRBD2	TRBV9	TRBJ2-5	CASSATSYSETQYF	TGTGCCAGCAGCGCGACTAGCTATAGCGAGACCCAGTACTTC
few	TRBD1	TRBV5-1	TRBJ2-2	CASSLATGTGELFF	TGCGCCAGCAGCTTGGCGACAGGGACCGGGGAGCTGTTTTTT
few	-	TRBV5-5	TRBJ2-1	CASRTGWDSYNEQFF	TGTGCCAGCAGGACGGGGTGGGATTCCTACAATGAGCAGTTCTTC
many	TRBD2	TRBV20-1	TRBJ2-3	CSAPSGGASDTQYF	TGCAGTGCTCCTAGCGGGGGGGCCTCAGATACGCAGTATTTT
many	-	TRBV14	TRBJ1-2	CASSQSKKQGFYGYTF	TGTGCCAGCAGCCAAAGCAAGAAACAGGGCTTCTATGGCTACACCTTC
few	-	TRBV5-1	TRBJ2-4	CASSLAGGDIQYF	TGCGCCAGCAGCTTAGCAGGGGGGGACATTCAGTACTTC
-	-	TRBV12-3/TRBV12-4	TRBJ2-2	CASSSATVNTGELFF	TGTGCCAGCAGTTCCGCGACAGTGAACACCGGGGAGCTGTTTTTT
medium-sized	TRBD1	TRBV7-2	TRBJ2-3	CASSPDRNTDTQYF	TGTGCCAGCAGCCCGGACAGGAACACAGATACGCAGTATTTT
-	-	TRBV5-4	TRBJ2-7	CASSSRQAPYEQYF	TGTGCCAGCAGCTCCCGACAGGCCCCCTACGAGCAGTACTTC
-	-	TRBV12-5	TRBJ2-7	CASGLGPNPQYF	TGTGCTAGTGGTTTGGGTCCGAACCCCCAGTACTTC
few	-	TRBV7-2	TRBJ2-3	CASSLNDATQYF	TGTGCCAGCAGCTTAAACGACGCTACGCAGTATTTT
-	TRBD2	TRBV4-2	TRBJ2-3	CASSSPPGRGVVGTDTQYF	TGTGCCAGCAGTTCACCCCCAGGGCGGGGGGTGGTTGGCACAGATACGCAGTATTTT
few	-	TRBV20-1	TRBJ1-1	CSARDLSGAEAFF	TGCAGTGCTAGAGATCTCTCGGGCGCTGAAGCTTTCTTT
few	TRBD1	TRBV9	TRBJ1-2	CASSPQGSTSNYGYTF	TGTGCCAGCAGCCCACAGGGGAGCACTTCTAACTATGGCTACACCTTC
many	-	TRBV12-3/TRBV12-4	TRBJ2-5	CASSFRKETQYF	TGTGCCAGCAGTTTTAGGAAGGAGACCCAGTACTTC
few	TRBD2	TRBV20-1	TRBJ2-3	CSASPSSGVTDTQYF	TGCAGTGCTAGCCCGTCTAGCGGGGTAACAGATACGCAGTATTTT
-	-	TRBV7-2	TRBJ2-3	CASSLGSEFTDTQYF	TGTGCCAGCAGCTTAGGGTCAGAATTCACAGATACGCAGTATTTT
-	TRBD2	TRBV5-5	TRBJ2-1	CASSFGAGSYNEQFF	TGTGCCAGCAGCTTTGGAGCGGGGTCTTACAATGAGCAGTTCTTC
-	-	TRBV19	TRBJ2-3	CASSGGGVTDTQYF	TGTGCCAGCTCAGGGGGGGGGGTCACAGATACGCAGTATTTT
few	TRBD1	TRBV12-3/TRBV12-4	TRBJ2-1	CASRPGQGGEQFF	TGTGCCAGCAGGCCGGGACAGGGCGGTGAGCAGTTCTTC
-	TRBD2	TRBV6-4	TRBJ2-3	CASSLGLAVTDTQYF	TGTGCCAGCAGTTTGGGACTAGCGGTAACAGATACGCAGTATTTT
few	-	TRBV7-2	TRBJ1-2	CASSAGINYGYTF	TGTGCCAGCAGCGCGGGGATAAACTATGGCTACACCTTC
-	-	TRBV12-3/TRBV12-4	TRBJ1-2	CASSWSRRANYGYTF	TGTGCCAGCAGTTGGAGCCGGCGAGCTAACTATGGCTACACCTTC
-	-	TRBV18	TRBJ2-2	CASSPKEAGELFF	TGTGCCAGCTCACCAAAAGAGGCCGGGGAGCTGTTTTTT
few	-	TRBV25-1	TRBJ1-1	CASSEFSLVGNTEAFF	TGTGCCAGCAGTGAATTTAGCCTAGTCGGGAACACTGAAGCTTTCTTT
few	-	TRBV5-1	TRBJ1-1	CAPPKGDTEAFF	TGCGCCCCCCCGAAGGGGGACACTGAAGCTTTCTTT
few	-	TRBV27	TRBJ2-1	CASSLSASRAGWFF	TGTGCCAGCAGTTTATCGGCTTCAAGGGCCGGATGGTTCTTC
many	-	TRBV6-5	TRBJ2-1	CASSYRIAGNEQFF	TGTGCCAGCAGTTATAGAATAGCTGGCAATGAGCAGTTCTTC
-	TRBD1	TRBV2	TRBJ1-1	CASSGGTGLNTEAFF	TGTGCCAGCAGTGGCGGGACAGGGCTGAACACTGAAGCTTTCTTT
many	TRBD1	TRBV13	TRBJ2-5	CASTYRGQETQYF	TGTGCCAGCACGTACAGGGGTCAAGAGACCCAGTACTTC
-	-	TRBV7-9	TRBJ2-1	CASSLVATYNEQFF	TGTGCCAGCAGCTTAGTTGCCACTTACAATGAGCAGTTCTTC